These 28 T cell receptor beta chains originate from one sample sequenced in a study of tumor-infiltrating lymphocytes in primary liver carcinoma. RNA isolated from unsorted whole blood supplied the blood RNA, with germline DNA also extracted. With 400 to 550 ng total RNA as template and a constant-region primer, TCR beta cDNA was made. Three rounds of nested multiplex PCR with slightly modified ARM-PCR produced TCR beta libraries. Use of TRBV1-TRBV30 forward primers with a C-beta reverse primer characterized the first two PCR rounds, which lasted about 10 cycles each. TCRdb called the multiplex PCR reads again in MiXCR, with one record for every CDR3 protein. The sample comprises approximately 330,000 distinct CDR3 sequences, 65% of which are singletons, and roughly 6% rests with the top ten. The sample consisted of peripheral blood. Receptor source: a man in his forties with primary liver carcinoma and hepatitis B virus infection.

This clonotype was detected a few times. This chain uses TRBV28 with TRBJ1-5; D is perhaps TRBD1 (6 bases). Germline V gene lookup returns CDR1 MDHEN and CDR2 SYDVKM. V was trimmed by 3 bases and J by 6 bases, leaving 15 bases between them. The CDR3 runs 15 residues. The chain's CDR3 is CASSLFRLRGQPQHF. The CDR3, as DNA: TGTGCCAGCAGTTTGTTCAGGCTCAGGGGTCAGCCCCAGCATTTT.

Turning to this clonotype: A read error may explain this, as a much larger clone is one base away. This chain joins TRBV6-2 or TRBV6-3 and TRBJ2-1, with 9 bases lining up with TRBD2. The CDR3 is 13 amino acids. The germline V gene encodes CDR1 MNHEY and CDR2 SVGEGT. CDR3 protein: CTSSGLAQNEQFF. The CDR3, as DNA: TGTACCAGCAGTGGACTAGCGCAAAATGAGCAGTTCTTC.

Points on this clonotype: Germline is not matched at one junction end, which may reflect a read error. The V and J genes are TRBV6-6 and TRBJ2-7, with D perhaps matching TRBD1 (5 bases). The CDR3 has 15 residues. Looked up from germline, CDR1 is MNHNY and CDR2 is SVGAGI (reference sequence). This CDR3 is CPSSQTRGRTYEQYF. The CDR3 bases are TGTCCCAGCAGTCAGACAAGGGGCAGAACCTACGAGCAGTACTTC.

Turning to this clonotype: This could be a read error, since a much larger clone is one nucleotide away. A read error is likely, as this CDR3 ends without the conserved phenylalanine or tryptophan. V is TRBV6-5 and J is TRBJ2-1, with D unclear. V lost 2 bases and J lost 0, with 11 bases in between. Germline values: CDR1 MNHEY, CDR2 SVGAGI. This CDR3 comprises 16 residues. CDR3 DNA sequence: TGTGCCAGCAGTTACCTGTCCCGATTCTCCTACAATGAGCAGTTCCTC. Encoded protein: CASSYLSRFSYNEQFL.

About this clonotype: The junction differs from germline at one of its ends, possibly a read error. CDR3 bases: TGTGCCAGCAACTCTGCTAGCGTCTTAGCCAAAAACACTCAGTACTTC. It translates to CASNSASVLAKNTQYF. This rearrangement joins TRBV11-2 to TRBJ2-4; D is possibly TRBD2 (6 bases). The CDR3 length is 16 residues. CDR1 SGHAT and CDR2 FQNNGV come from the germline V gene.

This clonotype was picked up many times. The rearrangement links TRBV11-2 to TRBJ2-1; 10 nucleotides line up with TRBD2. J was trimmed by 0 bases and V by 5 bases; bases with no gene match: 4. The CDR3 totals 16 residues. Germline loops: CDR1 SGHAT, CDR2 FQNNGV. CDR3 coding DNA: TGTGCCAGCAGCCAAACTAGCGGGACCTCCTACAATGAGCAGTTCTTC. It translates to CASSQTSGTSYNEQFF.

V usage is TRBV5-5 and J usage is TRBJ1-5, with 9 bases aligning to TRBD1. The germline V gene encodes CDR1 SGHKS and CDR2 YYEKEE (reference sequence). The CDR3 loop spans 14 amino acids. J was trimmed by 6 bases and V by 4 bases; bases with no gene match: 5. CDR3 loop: CASSSDRGFQPQHF. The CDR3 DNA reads TGTGCCAGCAGCAGCGACAGGGGGTTTCAGCCCCAGCATTTT.

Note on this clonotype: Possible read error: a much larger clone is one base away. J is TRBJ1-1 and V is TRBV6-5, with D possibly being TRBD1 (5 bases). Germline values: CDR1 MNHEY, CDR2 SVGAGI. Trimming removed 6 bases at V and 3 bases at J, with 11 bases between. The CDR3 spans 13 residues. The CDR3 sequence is CASSSAGYTEAFF. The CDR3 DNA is TGTGCCAGCAGCTCTGCAGGGTACACTGAAGCTTTCTTT.

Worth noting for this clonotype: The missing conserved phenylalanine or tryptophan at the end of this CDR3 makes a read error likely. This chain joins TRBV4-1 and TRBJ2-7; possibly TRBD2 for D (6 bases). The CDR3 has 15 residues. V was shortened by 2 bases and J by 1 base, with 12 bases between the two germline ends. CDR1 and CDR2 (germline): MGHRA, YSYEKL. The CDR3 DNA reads TGCGCCAGCAGCCAACGAAGCGGGTCATCCTACGAGCAGTACCTC. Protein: CASSQRSGSSYEQYL.

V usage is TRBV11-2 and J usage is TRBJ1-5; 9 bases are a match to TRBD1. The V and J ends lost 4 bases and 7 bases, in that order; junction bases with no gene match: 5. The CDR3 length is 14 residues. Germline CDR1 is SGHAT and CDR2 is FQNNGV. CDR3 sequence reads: CASSSGTGSQPQHF. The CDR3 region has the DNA TGTGCCAGCAGCTCAGGGACAGGGAGCCAGCCCCAGCATTTT.

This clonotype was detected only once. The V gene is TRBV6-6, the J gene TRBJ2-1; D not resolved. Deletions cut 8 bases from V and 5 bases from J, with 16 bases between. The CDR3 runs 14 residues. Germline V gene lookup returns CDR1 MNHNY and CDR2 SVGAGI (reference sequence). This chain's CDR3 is CASGRPVQHNEQFF. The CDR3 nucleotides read TGTGCCAGCGGTAGACCGGTACAGCACAATGAGCAGTTCTTC.

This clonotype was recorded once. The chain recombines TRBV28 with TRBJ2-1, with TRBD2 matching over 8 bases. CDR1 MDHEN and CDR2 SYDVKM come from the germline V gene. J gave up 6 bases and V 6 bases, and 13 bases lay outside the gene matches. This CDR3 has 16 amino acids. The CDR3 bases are TGTGCCAGCAGGATACCGGGACTAGTTATGTTCAATGAGCAGTTCTTC. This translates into CASRIPGLVMFNEQFF.

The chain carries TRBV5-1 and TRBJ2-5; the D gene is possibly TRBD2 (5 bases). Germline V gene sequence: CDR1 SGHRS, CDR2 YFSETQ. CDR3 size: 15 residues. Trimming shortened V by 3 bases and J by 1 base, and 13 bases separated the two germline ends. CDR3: CASSSTPSSQETQYF. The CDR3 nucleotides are TGCGCCAGCAGCTCGACGCCTAGCAGCCAAGAGACCCAGTACTTC. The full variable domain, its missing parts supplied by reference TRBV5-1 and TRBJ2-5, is KAGVTQTPRYLIKTRGQQVTLSCSPISGHRSVSWYQQTPGQGLQFLFEYFSETQRNKGNFPGRFSGRQFSNSRSEMNVSTLELGDSALYLCASSSTPSSQETQYFGPGTRLLVL.

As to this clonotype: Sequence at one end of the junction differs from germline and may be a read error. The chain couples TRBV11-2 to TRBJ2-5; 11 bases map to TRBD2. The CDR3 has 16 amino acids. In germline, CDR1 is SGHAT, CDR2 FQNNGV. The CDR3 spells CASSQDRLAGREAQNF. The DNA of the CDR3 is TGTGCCAGCAGCCAGGACCGACTAGCGGGAAGAGAGGCCCAGAACTTC.

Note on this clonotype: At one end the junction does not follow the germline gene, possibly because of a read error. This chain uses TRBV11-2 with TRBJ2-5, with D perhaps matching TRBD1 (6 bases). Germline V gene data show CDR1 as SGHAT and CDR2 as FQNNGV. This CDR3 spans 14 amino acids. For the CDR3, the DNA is TGTCTCAGCTACAACAGGGTGGGCCAAGGGACCCAGTACTTC. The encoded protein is CLSYNRVGQGTQYF. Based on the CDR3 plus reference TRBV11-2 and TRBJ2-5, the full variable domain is EAGVAQSPRYKIIEKRQSVAFWCNPISGHATLYWYQQILGQGPKLLIQFQNNGVVDDSQLPKDRFSAERLKGVDSTLKIQPAKLEDSAVYLCLSYNRVGQGTQYFGPGTRLLVL.

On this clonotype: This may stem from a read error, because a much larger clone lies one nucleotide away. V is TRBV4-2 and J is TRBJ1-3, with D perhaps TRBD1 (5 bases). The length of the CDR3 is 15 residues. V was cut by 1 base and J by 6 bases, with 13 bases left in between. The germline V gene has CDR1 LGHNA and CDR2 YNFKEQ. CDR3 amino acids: CASSQGRGLSNTIYF. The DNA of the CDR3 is TGTGCCAGCAGCCAAGGGAGGGGCCTTTCAAACACCATATATTTT.

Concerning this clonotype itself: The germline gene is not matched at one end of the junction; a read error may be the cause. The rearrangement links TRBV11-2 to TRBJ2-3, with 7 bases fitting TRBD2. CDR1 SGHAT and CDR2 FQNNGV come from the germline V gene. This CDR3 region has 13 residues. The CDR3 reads CANSSGSRDTQYF. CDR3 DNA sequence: TGTGCCAACTCTAGCGGAAGCAGAGATACGCAGTATTTT.

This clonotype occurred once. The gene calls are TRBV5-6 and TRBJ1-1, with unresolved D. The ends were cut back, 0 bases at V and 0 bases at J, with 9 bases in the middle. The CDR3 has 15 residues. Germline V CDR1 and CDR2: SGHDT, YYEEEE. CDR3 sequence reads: CASSLVQHMNTEAFF. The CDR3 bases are TGTGCCAGCAGCTTGGTGCAGCATATGAACACTGAAGCTTTCTTT.

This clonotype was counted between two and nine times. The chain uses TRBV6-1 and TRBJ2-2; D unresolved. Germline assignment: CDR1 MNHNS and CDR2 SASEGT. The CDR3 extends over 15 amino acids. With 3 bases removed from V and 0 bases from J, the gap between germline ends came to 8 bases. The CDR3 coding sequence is TGTGCCAGCAGTGAGCGCGGCACGAACACCGGGGAGCTGTTTTTT. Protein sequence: CASSERGTNTGELFF.

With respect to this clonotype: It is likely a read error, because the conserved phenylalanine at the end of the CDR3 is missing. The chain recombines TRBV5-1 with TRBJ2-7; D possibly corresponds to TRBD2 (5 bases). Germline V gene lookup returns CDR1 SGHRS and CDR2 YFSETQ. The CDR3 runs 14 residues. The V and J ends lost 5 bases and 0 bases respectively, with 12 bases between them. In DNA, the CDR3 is TGCGCCAGCAGTCCTAGCAGGAGCTCCTACGAGCAGTACCTC. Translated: CASSPSRSSYEQYL.

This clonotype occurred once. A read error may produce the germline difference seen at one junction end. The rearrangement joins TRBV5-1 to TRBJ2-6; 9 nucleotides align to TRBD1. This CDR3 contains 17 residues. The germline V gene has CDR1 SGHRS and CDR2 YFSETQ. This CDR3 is CASSETGGLSGTNALTF. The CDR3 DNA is TGCGCCAGCAGTGAGACAGGGGGTCTCTCTGGGACCAACGCCCTGACTTTC.

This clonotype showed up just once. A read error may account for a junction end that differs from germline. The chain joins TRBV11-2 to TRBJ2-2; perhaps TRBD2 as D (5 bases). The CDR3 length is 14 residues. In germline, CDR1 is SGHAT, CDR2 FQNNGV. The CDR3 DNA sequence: TGTGCCAGCAGCTTAGAGAGGACGTCCGGGGAGCTGTTTTTC. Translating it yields CASSLERTSGELFF.

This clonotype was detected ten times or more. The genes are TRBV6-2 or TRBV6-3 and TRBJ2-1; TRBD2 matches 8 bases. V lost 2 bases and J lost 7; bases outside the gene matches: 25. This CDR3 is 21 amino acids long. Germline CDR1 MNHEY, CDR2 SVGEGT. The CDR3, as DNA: TGTGCCAGCAGTTACCCGTCGATTGGGACTAGTGGGGCGGGATCGGAAAATGAGCAGTTCTTC. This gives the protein CASSYPSIGTSGAGSENEQFF.

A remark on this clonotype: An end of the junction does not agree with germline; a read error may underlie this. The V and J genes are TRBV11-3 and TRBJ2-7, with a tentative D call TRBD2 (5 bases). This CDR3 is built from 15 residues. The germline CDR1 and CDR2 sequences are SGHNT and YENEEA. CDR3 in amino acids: CAGSLSGGRIYEQYF. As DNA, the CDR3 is TGTGCCGGCAGCTTATCAGGAGGACGGATCTACGAGCAGTACTTC.

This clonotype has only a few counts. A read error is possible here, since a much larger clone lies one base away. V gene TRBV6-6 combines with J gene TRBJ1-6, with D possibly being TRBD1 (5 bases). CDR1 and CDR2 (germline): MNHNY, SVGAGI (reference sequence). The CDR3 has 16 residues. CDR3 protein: CASLHVWGRYNSPPHF. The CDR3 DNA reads TGTGCCAGCCTCCATGTATGGGGACGGTATAATTCACCCCCCCACTTT.

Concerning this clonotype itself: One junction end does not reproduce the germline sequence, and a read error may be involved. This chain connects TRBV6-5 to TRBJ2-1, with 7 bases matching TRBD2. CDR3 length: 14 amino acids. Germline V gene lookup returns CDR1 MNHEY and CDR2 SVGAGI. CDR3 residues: CVSNREVLSNEQFF. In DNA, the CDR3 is TGTGTCAGCAACCGGGAGGTCCTTAGTAATGAGCAGTTCTTC.

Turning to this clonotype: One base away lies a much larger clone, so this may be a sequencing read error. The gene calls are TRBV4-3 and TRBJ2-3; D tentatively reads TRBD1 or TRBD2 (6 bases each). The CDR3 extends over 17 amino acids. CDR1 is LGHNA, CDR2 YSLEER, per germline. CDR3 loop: CTSSQDGGGVAADTQYF. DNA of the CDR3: TGCACCAGCAGCCAAGATGGGGGCGGGGTGGCGGCAGATACGCAGTATTTT.

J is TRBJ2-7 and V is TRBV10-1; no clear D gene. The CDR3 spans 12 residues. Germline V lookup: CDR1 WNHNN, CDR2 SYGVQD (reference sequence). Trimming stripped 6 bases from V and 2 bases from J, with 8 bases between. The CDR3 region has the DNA TGCGCCAGCAGGCGGACCACCTACGAGCAGTACTTC. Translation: CASRRTTYEQYF.